Sequencing of this T cell receptor beta chain was carried out in a study of CD8 T cells in ankylosing spondylitis. Points from the study as a whole: The study identified a TCR beta motif of under ten highly homologous variants that appeared characteristic of ankylosing spondylitis blood. Significant enrichment of disease-linked clones was reportedly seen in matched ankylosing spondylitis synovial fluid.

The CDR3 runs 14 residues. V lost 7 bases and J lost 3, with 16 bases in between. This clonotype was counted between two and nine times. The antigen remains undetermined. TCRdb reanalysed the 5' RACE reads using MiXCR and keeps one entry per CDR3 protein. This table holds about 360,000 distinct CDR3 sequences, approximately 20% found once. Sequenced input: blood, either unsorted or a sorted T cell fraction (not recorded which). V usage is TRBV12-3 or TRBV12-4 and J usage is TRBJ2-7, with TRBD2 as a possible D gene (7 bases). The sequence was collected from a male donor with ankylosing spondylitis or in good health (not recorded which). CDR3: CASTLGGGLYEQYF. CDR3 nucleotide sequence: TGTGCCAGCACCCTAGGGGGGGGCCTCTACGAGCAGTACTTC.